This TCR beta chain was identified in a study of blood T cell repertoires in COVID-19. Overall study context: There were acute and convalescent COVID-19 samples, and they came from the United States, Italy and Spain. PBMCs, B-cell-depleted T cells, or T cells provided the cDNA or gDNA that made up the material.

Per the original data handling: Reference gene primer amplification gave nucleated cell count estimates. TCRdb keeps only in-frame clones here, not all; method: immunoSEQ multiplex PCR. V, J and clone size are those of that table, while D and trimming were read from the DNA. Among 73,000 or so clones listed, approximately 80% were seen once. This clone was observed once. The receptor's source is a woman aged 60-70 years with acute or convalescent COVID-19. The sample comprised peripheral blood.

CDR3 sequence reads: CASSLDRGRDTQYF. The CDR3, as DNA: TGTGCCAGCTCTCTGGACAGGGGGCGCGATACGCAGTATTTT. The chain has TRBV18 and TRBJ2-3, with 11 positions matching TRBD1. CDR3 length: 14 residues. With 6 bases clipped from V and 6 bases from J, the junction kept 5 bases outside the gene matches. The germline CDR1 and CDR2 sequences are KGHSH and LQKENI.